Below, 15 T cell receptor beta chains from the same sample are listed, as sequenced in a study of CD8+ T cells in alopecia areata. Investigators isolated RNA and reverse transcribed it into cDNA to act as the sequencing template. Data came from immunoSEQ multiplex PCR; TCRdb stores just in-frame clones and leaves some out. Here the sample spans more than 95,000 clones, 55% to 80% being singletons. Sequencing used CD4+ T cells sorted from blood. The source of these receptors is a human donor in good health.

V and J are TRBV19 and TRBJ2-4, with no clear D. Deletions cut 7 bases from V and 0 bases from J, with 22 bases between. Germline V CDR1 and CDR2: LNHDA, SQIVND (reference sequence). This CDR3 has 18 amino acids. CDR3 sequence reads: CASTSLVGRQLAKNIQYF. The CDR3 DNA reads as TGTGCCAGTACCTCCCTAGTCGGGCGGCAACTAGCCAAAAACATTCAGTACTTC.

This clone was counted between two and nine times. The V gene is TRBV7-9, the J gene TRBJ1-1, with D unresolved. V was cut by 4 bases and J by 4 bases, with 10 bases left in between. The CDR3 sequence is 13 residues long. Germline V gene sequence: CDR1 SEHNR, CDR2 FQNEAQ (reference sequence). This chain's CDR3 is CASSSHSGTEAFF. The CDR3 nucleotides are TGTGCCAGCAGCTCGCACTCAGGCACTGAAGCTTTCTTT.

The J gene is TRBJ1-1, the V gene TRBV7-2; 7 bases fit TRBD1. Germline CDR1 reads SGHTA; CDR2 reads FQGNSA. The CDR3 is made up of 17 amino acids. V lost 4 bases and J lost 1; bases outside the gene matches: 12. The CDR3 is CASSSRQGSGWNTEAFF. CDR3 coding DNA: TGTGCCAGCAGCTCGAGACAGGGTAGTGGTTGGAACACTGAAGCTTTCTTT. Filled out from reference TRBV7-2 and TRBJ1-1, the complete variable domain reads GAGVSQSPSNKVTEKGKDVELRCDPISGHTALYWYRQSLGQGLEFLIYFQGNSAPDKSGLPSDRFSAERTGGSVSTLTIQRTQQEDSAVYLCASSSRQGSGWNTEAFFGQGTRLTVV.

This chain joins TRBV5-5 and TRBJ2-1, with a possible D match to TRBD2 (6 bases). Per germline, CDR1 SGHKS and CDR2 YYEKEE (reference sequence). The CDR3 loop spans 15 amino acids. V was trimmed by 4 bases and J by 1 base, leaving 12 bases between them. CDR3 region: CASSPRLASYNEQFF. DNA of the CDR3: TGTGCCAGCAGCCCTCGGCTAGCGTCCTACAATGAGCAGTTCTTC.

As concerns this clone: One end of the junction is discordant with germline, which a read error may explain. V usage is TRBV30 and J usage is TRBJ1-1, with 8 bases aligning to TRBD1. This CDR3 is 11 amino acids long. Germline values: CDR1 GTSNPN, CDR2 SVGIG (reference sequence). CDR3 sequence reads: CAWSRGDRLLF. The CDR3 DNA is TGTGCCTGGAGCCGAGGGGACAGGCTCCTTTTT.

This chain joins TRBV6-5 and TRBJ1-5; D possibly corresponds to TRBD1 (5 bases). Germline lookup yields CDR1 MNHEY and CDR2 SVGAGI. This CDR3 has 15 residues. Trimming took 6 bases from V and 5 from J, leaving 17 bases between them. The CDR3 region is CASSLGLLPYQPQHF. CDR3 coding DNA: TGTGCCAGCAGCCTGGGACTTCTCCCTTATCAGCCCCAGCATTTT.

The rearrangement links TRBV2 to TRBJ2-3; D is ambiguous. The CDR3 sequence is 13 residues long. V was cut by 6 bases and J by 0 bases, with 7 bases left in between. Germline V gives CDR1 SNHLY, CDR2 FYNNEI. The CDR3 loop reads CASRVDSTDTQYF. CDR3 DNA: TGTGCCAGCAGGGTGGATAGCACAGATACGCAGTATTTT.

The chain employs TRBV2 and TRBJ2-7, with D possibly matching TRBD1 (6 bases). Germline V lookup: CDR1 SNHLY, CDR2 FYNNEI. Trimming took off 0 bases at V and 0 bases at J, with 9 bases between the two ends. This CDR3 has 15 amino acids. The CDR3 DNA is TGTGCCAGCAGTGAAGCAAGGGGGAGCTCCTACGAGCAGTACTTC. Its translation is CASSEARGSSYEQYF.

This sequence joins TRBV30 and TRBJ1-1; D perhaps matches TRBD1 (6 bases). The germline V gene has CDR1 GTSNPN and CDR2 SVGIG (reference sequence). This CDR3 comprises 12 residues. V lost 5 bases to trimming and J lost 11 bases, with 18 bases between them. The CDR3 protein is CAWAGTLIGAFF. The CDR3 region has the DNA TGTGCCTGGGCAGGGACACTAATAGGGGCTTTCTTT. The variable domain in full, with the rest retrieved from reference TRBV30 and TRBJ1-1, is SQTIHQWPATLVQPVGSPLSLECTVEGTSNPNLYWYRQAAGRGLQLLFYSVGIGQISSEVPQNLSASRPQDRQFILSSKKLLLSDSGFYLCAWAGTLIGAFFGQGTRLTVV.

This clone has more than one count but fewer than ten. The J gene is TRBJ2-5, the V gene TRBV6-6; D is unclear. The V gene's germline CDR1 is MNHNY and CDR2 SVGAGI (reference sequence). Trimming took 6 bases from V and 5 from J, leaving 10 bases between them. The CDR3 has 12 amino acids. This chain's CDR3 is CASSNDYETQYF. CDR3 sequence (DNA): TGTGCCAGCAGCAACGATTATGAGACCCAGTACTTC.

This sequence joins TRBV7-2 and TRBJ2-1; no clear D. The V and J ends lost 2 bases and 9 bases respectively, with 11 bases between them. This CDR3 comprises 13 residues. Germline assignment: CDR1 SGHTA and CDR2 FQGNSA. The CDR3 nucleotides read TGTGCCAGCAGCTTATTCTCGGTTAGTGAGCAGTTCTTC. This codes for CASSLFSVSEQFF.

The table lists this clone with a few counts. The V and J genes are TRBV9 and TRBJ1-6; D gene unclear. V gave up 0 bases and J gave up 5 bases, with 9 bases separating them. Germline CDR1 reads SGDLS; CDR2 reads YYNGEE. CDR3 length equals 15 residues. DNA for the CDR3: TGTGCCAGCAGCGTAGGGACTCCGAATAATTCACCCCTCCACTTT. It translates to CASSVGTPNNSPLHF.

The chain couples TRBV10-3 to TRBJ2-3, with D unresolved. Germline-derived CDR1 and CDR2 are ENHRY and SYGVKD. Trimming took off 6 bases at V and 0 bases at J, with 13 bases between the two ends. The CDR3 runs 15 residues. CDR3 sequence reads: CAIRDSWSSTDTQYF. The DNA of the CDR3 is TGTGCCATCAGGGATAGTTGGTCTAGCACAGATACGCAGTATTTT.

This chain links TRBV5-6 with TRBJ1-2, with D unresolved. Looked up from germline, CDR1 is SGHDT and CDR2 is YYEEEE. The CDR3 runs 12 residues. The V and J ends lost 0 bases and 8 bases respectively, with 8 bases between them. The CDR3 nucleotides are TGTGCCAGCAGCTTGGGGAGAGACGGCTACACCTTC. This codes for CASSLGRDGYTF.

The chain joins TRBV18 to TRBJ2-5; D may match TRBD1 or TRBD2 (6 bases each). V shed 5 bases and J shed 5 bases, with 12 bases lying between them. Germline V gives CDR1 KGHSH, CDR2 LQKENI. This CDR3 contains 13 residues. CDR3 bases: TGTGCCAGCTCATCCCGGGGGCTTGAGACCCAGTACTTC. Translating it yields CASSSRGLETQYF. Full variable domain (remainder filled in from reference TRBV18 and TRBJ2-5): NAGVMQNPRHLVRRRGQEARLRCSPMKGHSHVYWYRQLPEEGLKFMVYLQKENIIDESGMPKERFSAEFPKEGPSILRIQQVVRGDSAAYFCASSSRGLETQYFGPGTRLLVL.